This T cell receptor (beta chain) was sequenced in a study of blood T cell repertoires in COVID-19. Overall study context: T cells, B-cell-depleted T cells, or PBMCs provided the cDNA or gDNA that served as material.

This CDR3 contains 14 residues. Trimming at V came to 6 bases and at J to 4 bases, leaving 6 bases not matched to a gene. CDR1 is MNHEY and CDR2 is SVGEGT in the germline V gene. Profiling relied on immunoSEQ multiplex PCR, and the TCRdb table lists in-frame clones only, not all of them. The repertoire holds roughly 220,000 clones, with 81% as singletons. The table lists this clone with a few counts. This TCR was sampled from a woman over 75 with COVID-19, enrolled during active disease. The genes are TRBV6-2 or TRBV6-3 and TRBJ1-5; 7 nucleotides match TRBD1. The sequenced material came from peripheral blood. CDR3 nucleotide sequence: TGTGCCAGCAGCTTGGACAGGTTAAATCAGCCCCAGCATTTT. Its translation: CASSLDRLNQPQHF.